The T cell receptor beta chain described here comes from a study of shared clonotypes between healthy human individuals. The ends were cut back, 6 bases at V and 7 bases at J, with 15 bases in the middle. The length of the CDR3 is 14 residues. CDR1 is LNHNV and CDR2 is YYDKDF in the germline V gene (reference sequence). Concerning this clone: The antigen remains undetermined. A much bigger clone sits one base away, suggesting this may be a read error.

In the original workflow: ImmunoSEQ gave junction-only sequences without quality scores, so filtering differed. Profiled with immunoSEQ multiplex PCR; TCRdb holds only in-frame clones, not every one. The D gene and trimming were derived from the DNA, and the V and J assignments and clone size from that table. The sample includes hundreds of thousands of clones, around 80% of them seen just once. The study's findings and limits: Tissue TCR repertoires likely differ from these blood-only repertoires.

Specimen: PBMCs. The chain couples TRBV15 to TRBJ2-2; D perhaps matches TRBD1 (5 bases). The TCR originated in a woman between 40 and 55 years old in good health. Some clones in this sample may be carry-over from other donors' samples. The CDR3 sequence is CATSKKGYIGELFF. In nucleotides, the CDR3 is TGTGCCACCAGTAAAAAGGGGTACATCGGGGAGCTGTTTTTT.